This entry lists 6 T cell receptor beta chains sequenced from one sample in a study of regulatory T cells in long-lasting Graves disease. Sequencing libraries for TCR beta were prepared with iRepertoire HTBI primers and Arm-PCR of CDR3 regions. TCRdb itself ran the multiplex PCR reads through MiXCR, one entry per CDR3 protein. The data show approximately 400,000 distinct CDR3 sequences, with approximately 16% seen just once and over 7% held by the top ten. Stated time point: newly diagnosed GD, antithyroid drugs for less than 3 months. There was RNA extracted from PBMCs, and the TCR library was made from it. These data were also reused for a study on T cells in Graves' hyperthyroidism and ophthalmopathy.

The material sequenced was peripheral blood mononuclear cells (PBMCs), taken at new diagnosis, from a patient treated with antithyroid drugs. Every receptor here comes from a woman aged 40 to 50 with Graves disease.

This clonotype came up many times. The chain is built from TRBV3-1 and TRBJ2-7; TRBD1 matches 8 bases. The V gene's germline CDR1 is LGHDT and CDR2 YNNKEL (reference sequence). V was clipped by 4 bases and J by 2 bases; unmatched bases: 7. The CDR3 contains 15 residues. In nucleotides, the CDR3 is TGTGCCAGCAGCCCGCAGGACAGGGTAGCCTACGAGCAGTACTTC. Translated, it gives CASSPQDRVAYEQYF.

This clonotype was seen many times. This chain links TRBV12-3 or TRBV12-4 with TRBJ2-3; D not certain. There are 14 residues in the CDR3. Trimming removed 1 base from V and 5 bases from J, with 10 bases in between. DNA of the CDR3: TGTGCCAGCAGTTTAGACGCTCCGAAAGATACGCAGTATTTT. Amino acid sequence: CASSLDAPKDTQYF.

Ten or more counts support this clonotype. V is TRBV18 and J is TRBJ2-5, with 8 positions matching TRBD1. Germline V gene sequence: CDR1 KGHSH, CDR2 LQKENI. The length of the CDR3 is 13 residues. J gave up 4 bases and V 3 bases, and 1 base lay outside the gene matches. CDR3 in amino acids: CASSPGQGETQYF. The DNA for the CDR3 is TGTGCCAGCTCACCCGGACAGGGAGAGACCCAGTACTTC.

This clonotype appeared a few times. The V and J genes are TRBV10-2 and TRBJ2-1; unclear D gene. V lost 2 bases to trimming and J lost 8 bases, with 10 bases between them. Germline V gene sequence: CDR1 WSHSY, CDR2 SAAADI. The length of the CDR3 is 13 residues. As DNA, the CDR3 is TGCGCCAGCAGTGAGAGTCCAGGCGATGAGCAGTTCTTC. Translating it yields CASSESPGDEQFF.

In this sample, this clonotype turned up many times. The V and J genes are TRBV6-9 and TRBJ2-3, with TRBD1 as a possible D gene (6 bases). The germline V and J ends were trimmed by 4 bases and 1 base, with 9 bases remaining between them. The CDR3 sequence is 14 residues long. Germline lookup yields CDR1 MNHGY and CDR2 SVAAGI. CDR3 nucleotide sequence: TGTGCCAGCAGTTTTGGACAGCGCACAGATACGCAGTATTTT. As protein: CASSFGQRTDTQYF.

On this clonotype: This could be a read error, since a much larger clone is one nucleotide away. V and J are TRBV10-3 and TRBJ1-2; possible D gene TRBD1, 5 bases. Germline V gives CDR1 ENHRY, CDR2 SYGVKD. The CDR3 loop spans 14 amino acids. CDR3 amino acids: CVISESGPVPSYTF. CDR3 in DNA: TGTGTCATCAGTGAGTCGGGACCCGTGCCCTCCTACACCTTC.